This T cell receptor (beta chain) stems from a study of T cells in Graves' hyperthyroidism and ophthalmopathy. Findings and limits, study-wide: Ophthalmopathy was separated from stable hyperthyroidism by a 13 V-J model.

Germline V lookup: CDR1 MGHRA, CDR2 YSYEKL. CDR3 length equals 18 residues. V was clipped by 1 base and J by 0 bases; unmatched bases: 8. The authors obtained PBMCs from 7.5 to 10 ml of fresh peripheral blood. Comment on this clonotype: Its antigen is still unknown.

Using RNA transcripts as the source, TCR beta CDR3 regions were amplified. With the HTBI primer set, the TCR CDR3 went through a first round of RT-PCR. TCRdb processed the multiplex PCR reads anew with MiXCR; each CDR3 protein has one entry. The repertoire holds fewer than 650,000 distinct CDR3 sequences, with 11% to 15% as singletons. The chain employs TRBV4-1 and TRBJ1-3, with 8 bases fitting TRBD1. This TCR came from a woman younger than 35 with Graves' ophthalmopathy. Sequenced material: blood. The CDR3 spells CASSQVRQGQSSGNTIYF. The CDR3 region has the DNA TGCGCCAGCAGCCAAGTCCGACAGGGGCAAAGCTCTGGAAACACCATATATTTT.